This TCR beta chain was sequenced for a study of tumor and adjacent non-tumor tissue in lung cancer. In the study overall: Stage I to III disease affected 10 men and several women aged roughly 31 to 85. Approximately 4 million productive TCRbeta reads were obtained per sample on average.

No cell sorting was done before RNA was extracted from the tissue. Germline values: CDR1 GTSNPN, CDR2 SVGIG (reference sequence). V dropped 4 bases and J dropped 4; count of bases not matched to a gene: 10. This CDR3 is built from 16 residues. Study-level points and caveats: Normal lung showed higher cumulative top 100 clone frequency than tumor.

A modified ARM-PCR protocol with three rounds of nested PCR amplified TCRbeta. TCRdb re-analysed the multiplex PCR reads in MiXCR, keeping a single row per CDR3 protein. The sample lists approximately 140,000 distinct CDR3 sequences, roughly 66% occurring once. To note about this clonotype: Its antigen is undetermined. The conserved phenylalanine or tryptophan is not found at the CDR3 terminus, so this likely reflects a read error.

The chain carries TRBV30 and TRBJ2-1, with TRBD2 identical over 10 bases. This receptor was obtained from a man aged 60 to 75 with small cell lung cancer. Source material: lung tumor tissue. The CDR3 DNA reads TGTGCCTGGACCCCTCTCAGCGGGAGGGGTTACAATGAGCAGTTCCTC. Its protein is CAWTPLSGRGYNEQFL.